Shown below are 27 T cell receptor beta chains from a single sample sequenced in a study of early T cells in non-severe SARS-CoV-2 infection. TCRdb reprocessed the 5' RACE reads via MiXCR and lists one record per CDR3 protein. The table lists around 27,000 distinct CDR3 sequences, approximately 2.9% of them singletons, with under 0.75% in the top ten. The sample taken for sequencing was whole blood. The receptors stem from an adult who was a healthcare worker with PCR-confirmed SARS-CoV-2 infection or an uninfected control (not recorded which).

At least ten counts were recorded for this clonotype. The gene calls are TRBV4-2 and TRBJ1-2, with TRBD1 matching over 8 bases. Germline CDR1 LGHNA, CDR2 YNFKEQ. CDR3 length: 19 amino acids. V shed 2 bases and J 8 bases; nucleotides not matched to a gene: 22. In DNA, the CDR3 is TGTGCCAGCAGCCAAATACTACGGACAGGGAGGACAACTATACGGGGCTACACCTTC. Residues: CASSQILRTGRTTIRGYTF.

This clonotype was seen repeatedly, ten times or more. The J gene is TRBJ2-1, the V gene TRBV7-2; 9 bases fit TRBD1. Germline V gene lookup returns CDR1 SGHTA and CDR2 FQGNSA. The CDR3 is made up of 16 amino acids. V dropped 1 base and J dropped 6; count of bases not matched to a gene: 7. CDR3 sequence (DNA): TGTGCCAGCAGCTTAGGACGGGACAGGGCCTTCAATGAGCAGTTCTTC. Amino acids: CASSLGRDRAFNEQFF.

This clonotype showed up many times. CDR3 loop: CASSRNYPARDTQYF. In nucleotides, the CDR3 is TGTGCCAGCAGCCGAAACTACCCCGCTCGAGATACGCAGTATTTT. This chain uses TRBV3-1 with TRBJ2-3; D not certain. CDR3 length: 15 amino acids. Trimming removed 4 bases at V and 5 bases at J, with 16 bases between. Looked up from germline, CDR1 is LGHDT and CDR2 is YNNKEL (reference sequence).

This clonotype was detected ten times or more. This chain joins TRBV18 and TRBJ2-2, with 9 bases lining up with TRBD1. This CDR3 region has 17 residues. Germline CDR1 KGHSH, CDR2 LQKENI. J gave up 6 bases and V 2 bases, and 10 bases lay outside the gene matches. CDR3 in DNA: TGTGCCAGCTCACCAAGTCCGGGACAGGGAAGGGCCGGGGAGCTGTTTTTT. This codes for CASSPSPGQGRAGELFF. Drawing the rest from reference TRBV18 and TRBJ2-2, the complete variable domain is NAGVMQNPRHLVRRRGQEARLRCSPMKGHSHVYWYRQLPEEGLKFMVYLQKENIIDESGMPKERFSAEFPKEGPSILRIQQVVRGDSAAYFCASSPSPGQGRAGELFFGEGSRLTVL.

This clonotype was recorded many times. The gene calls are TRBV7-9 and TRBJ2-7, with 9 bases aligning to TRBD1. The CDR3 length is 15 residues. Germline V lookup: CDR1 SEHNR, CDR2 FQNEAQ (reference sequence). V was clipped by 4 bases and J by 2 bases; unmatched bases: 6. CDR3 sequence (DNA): TGTGCCAGCAGCTCAACTCGGGACAGGGCCTACGAGCAGTACGTC. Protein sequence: CASSSTRDRAYEQYV.

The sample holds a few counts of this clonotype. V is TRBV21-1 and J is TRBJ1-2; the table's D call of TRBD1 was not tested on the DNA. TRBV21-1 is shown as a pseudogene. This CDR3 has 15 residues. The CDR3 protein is CASSKEGGLDYGYTF. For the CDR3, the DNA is TGTGCCAGCAGCAAGGAAGGGGGACTTGACTATGGCTACACCTTC.

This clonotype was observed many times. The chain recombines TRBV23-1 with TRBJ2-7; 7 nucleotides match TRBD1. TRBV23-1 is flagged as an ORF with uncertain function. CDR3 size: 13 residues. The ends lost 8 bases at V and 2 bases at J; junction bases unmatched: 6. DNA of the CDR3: TGCGCCAGCTTACTGACAGGGACCTACGAGCAGTACGTC. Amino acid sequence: CASLLTGTYEQYV.

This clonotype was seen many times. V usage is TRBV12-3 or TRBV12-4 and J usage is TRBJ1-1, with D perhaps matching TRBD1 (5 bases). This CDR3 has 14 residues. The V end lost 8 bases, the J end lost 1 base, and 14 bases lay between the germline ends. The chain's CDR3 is CASGPGRQNTEAFF. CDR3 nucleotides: TGTGCCAGCGGTCCGGGACGGCAGAACACTGAAGCTTTCTTT.

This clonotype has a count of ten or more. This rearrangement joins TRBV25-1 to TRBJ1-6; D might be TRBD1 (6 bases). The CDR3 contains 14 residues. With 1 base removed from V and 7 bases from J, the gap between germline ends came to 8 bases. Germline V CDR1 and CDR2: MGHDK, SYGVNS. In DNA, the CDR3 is TGTGCCAGCAGTGAATTAGGGGGAAATTCACCCCTCCACTTT. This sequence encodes CASSELGGNSPLHF.

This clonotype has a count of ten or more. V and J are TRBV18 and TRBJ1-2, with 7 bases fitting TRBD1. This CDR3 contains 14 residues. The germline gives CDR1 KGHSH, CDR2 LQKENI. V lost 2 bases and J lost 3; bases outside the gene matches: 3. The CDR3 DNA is TGTGCCAGCTCACCAAGCACAGGGGACTATGGCTACACCTTC. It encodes CASSPSTGDYGYTF. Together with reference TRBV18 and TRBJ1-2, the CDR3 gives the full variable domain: NAGVMQNPRHLVRRRGQEARLRCSPMKGHSHVYWYRQLPEEGLKFMVYLQKENIIDESGMPKERFSAEFPKEGPSILRIQQVVRGDSAAYFCASSPSTGDYGYTFGSGTRLTVV.

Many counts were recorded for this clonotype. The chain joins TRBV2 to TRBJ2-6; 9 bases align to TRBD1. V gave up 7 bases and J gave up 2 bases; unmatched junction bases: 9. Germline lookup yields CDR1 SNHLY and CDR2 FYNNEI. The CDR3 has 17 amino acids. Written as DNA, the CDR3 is TGTGCCAGCACCCCTTTCCGGACAGGGGCTGGGGCCAACGTCCTGACTTTC. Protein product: CASTPFRTGAGANVLTF. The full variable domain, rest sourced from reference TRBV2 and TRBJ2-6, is EPEVTQTPSHQVTQMGQEVILRCVPISNHLYFYWYRQILGQKVEFLVSFYNNEISEKSEIFDDQFSVERPDGSNFTLKIRSTKLEDSAMYFCASTPFRTGAGANVLTFGAGSRLTVL.

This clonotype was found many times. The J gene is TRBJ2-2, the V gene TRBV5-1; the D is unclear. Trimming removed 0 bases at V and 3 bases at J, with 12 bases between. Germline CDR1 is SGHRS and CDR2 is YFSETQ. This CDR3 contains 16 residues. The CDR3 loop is CASSLDLVSDTGELFF. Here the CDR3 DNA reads TGCGCCAGCAGCTTGGATCTTGTTTCGGACACCGGGGAGCTGTTTTTT.

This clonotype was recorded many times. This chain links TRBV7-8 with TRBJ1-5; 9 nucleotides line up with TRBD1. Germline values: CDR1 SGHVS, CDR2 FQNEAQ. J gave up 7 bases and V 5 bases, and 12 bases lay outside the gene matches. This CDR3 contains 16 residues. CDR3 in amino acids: CASSPSRDRVLQPQHF. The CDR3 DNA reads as TGTGCCAGCAGCCCGTCCCGGGACAGGGTATTGCAGCCCCAGCATTTT.

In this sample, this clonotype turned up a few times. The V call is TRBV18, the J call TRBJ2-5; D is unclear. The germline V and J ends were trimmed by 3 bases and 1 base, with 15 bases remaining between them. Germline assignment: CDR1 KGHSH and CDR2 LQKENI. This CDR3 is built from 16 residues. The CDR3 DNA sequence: TGTGCCAGCTCACCGATGACCCCTCCCTTCCAAGAGACCCAGTACTTC. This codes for CASSPMTPPFQETQYF. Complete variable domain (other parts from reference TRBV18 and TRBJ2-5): NAGVMQNPRHLVRRRGQEARLRCSPMKGHSHVYWYRQLPEEGLKFMVYLQKENIIDESGMPKERFSAEFPKEGPSILRIQQVVRGDSAAYFCASSPMTPPFQETQYFGPGTRLLVL.

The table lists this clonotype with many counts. Here the CDR3 DNA reads TGCGCCAGCAGCTCTACGGACTCCGAGCAGTACGTC. This sequence encodes CASSSTDSEQYV. This rearrangement joins TRBV5-1 to TRBJ2-7; a weak D match, TRBD2 (5 bases). The CDR3 runs to 12 residues. Trimming took off 3 bases at V and 6 bases at J, with 10 bases between the two ends. The germline gives CDR1 SGHRS, CDR2 YFSETQ.

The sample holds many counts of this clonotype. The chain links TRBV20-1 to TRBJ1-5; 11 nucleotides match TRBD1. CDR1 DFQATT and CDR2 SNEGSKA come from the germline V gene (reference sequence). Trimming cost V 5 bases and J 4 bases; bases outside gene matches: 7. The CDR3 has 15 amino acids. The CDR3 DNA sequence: TGCAGTGCTGCCCACGGGACAGGGGGTAATCAGCCCCAGCATTTT. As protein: CSAAHGTGGNQPQHF.

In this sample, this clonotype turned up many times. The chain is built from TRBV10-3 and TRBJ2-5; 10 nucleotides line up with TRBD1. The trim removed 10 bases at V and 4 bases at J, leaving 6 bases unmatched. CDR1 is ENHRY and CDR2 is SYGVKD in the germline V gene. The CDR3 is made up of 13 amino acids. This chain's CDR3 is CASRQGAVETQYF. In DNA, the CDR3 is TGTGCCAGCAGACAGGGGGCTGTAGAGACCCAGTACTTC.

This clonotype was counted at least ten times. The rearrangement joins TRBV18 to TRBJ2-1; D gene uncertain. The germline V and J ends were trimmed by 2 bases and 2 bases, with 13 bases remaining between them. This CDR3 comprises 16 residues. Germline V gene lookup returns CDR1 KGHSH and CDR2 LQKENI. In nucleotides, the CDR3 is TGTGCCAGCTCACCAGGCCGGACGCCCCCCTACAATGAGCAGTTCTTC. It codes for CASSPGRTPPYNEQFF. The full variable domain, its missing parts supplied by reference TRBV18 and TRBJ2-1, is NAGVMQNPRHLVRRRGQEARLRCSPMKGHSHVYWYRQLPEEGLKFMVYLQKENIIDESGMPKERFSAEFPKEGPSILRIQQVVRGDSAAYFCASSPGRTPPYNEQFFGPGTRLTVL.

The chain's CDR3 is CASSPQLAGTAETQYF. CDR3 DNA: TGCGCCAGCAGCCCCCAACTAGCGGGGACAGCGGAGACCCAGTACTTC. This chain uses TRBV5-1 with TRBJ2-5; 10 bases fit TRBD2. J gave up 5 bases and V 4 bases, and 11 bases lay outside the gene matches. Germline CDR1 reads SGHRS; CDR2 reads YFSETQ. There are 16 residues in the CDR3.

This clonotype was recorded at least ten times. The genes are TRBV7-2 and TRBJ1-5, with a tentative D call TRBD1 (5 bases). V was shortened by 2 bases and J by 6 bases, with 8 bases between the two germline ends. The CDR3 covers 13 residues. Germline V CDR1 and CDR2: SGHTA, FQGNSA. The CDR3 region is CASSLRRGQPQHF. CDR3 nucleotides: TGTGCCAGCAGCTTAAGGAGGGGTCAGCCCCAGCATTTT.

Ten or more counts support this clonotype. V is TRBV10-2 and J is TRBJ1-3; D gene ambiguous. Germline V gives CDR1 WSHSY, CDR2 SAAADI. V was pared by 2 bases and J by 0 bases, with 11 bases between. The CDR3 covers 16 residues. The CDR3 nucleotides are TGCGCCAGCAGTGAGGGACGGCAGCCCTCTGGAAACACCATATATTTT. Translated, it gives CASSEGRQPSGNTIYF.

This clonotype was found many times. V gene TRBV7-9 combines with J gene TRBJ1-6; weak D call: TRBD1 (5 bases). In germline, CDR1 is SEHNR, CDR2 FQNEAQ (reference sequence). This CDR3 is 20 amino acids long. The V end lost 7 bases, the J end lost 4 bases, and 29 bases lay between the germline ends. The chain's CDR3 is CASTYTWGGVQPAYNSPLHF. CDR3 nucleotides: TGTGCCAGCACCTATACGTGGGGCGGGGTCCAACCCGCTTATAATTCACCCCTCCACTTT.

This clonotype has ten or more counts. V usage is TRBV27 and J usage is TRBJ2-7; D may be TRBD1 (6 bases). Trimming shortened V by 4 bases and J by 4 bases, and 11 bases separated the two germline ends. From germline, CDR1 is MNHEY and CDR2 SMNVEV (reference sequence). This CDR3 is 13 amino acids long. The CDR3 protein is CASSSWTAYEQYV. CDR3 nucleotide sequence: TGTGCCAGCAGTTCCTGGACAGCTTACGAGCAGTACGTC.

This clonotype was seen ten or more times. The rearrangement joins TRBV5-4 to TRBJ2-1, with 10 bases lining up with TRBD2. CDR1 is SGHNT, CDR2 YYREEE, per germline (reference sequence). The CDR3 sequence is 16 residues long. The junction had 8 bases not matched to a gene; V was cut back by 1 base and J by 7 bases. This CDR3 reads CASSLTSGGAGNEQFF. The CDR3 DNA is TGTGCCAGCAGCTTGACCAGCGGGGGGGCCGGGAATGAGCAGTTCTTC.

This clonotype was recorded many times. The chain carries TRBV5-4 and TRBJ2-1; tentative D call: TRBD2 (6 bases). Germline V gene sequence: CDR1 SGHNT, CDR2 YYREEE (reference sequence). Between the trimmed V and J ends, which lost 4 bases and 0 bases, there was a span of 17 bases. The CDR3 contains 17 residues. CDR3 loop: CASSIGTLSGSYNEQFF. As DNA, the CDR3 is TGTGCCAGCAGCATCGGGACTCTAAGTGGCTCCTACAATGAGCAGTTCTTC. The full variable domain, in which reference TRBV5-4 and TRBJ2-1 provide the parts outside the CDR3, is ETGVTQSPTHLIKTRGQQVTLRCSSQSGHNTVSWYQQALGQGPQFIFQYYREEENGRGNFPPRFSGLQFPNYSSELNVNALELDDSALYLCASSIGTLSGSYNEQFFGPGTRLTVL.

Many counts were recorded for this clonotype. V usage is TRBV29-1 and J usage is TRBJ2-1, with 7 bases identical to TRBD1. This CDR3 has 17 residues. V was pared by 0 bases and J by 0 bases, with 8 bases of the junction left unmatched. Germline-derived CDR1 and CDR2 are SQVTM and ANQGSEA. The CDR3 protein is CSVEDPKYRGSYNEQFF. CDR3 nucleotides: TGCAGCGTTGAAGACCCGAAATACAGGGGCTCCTACAATGAGCAGTTCTTC.

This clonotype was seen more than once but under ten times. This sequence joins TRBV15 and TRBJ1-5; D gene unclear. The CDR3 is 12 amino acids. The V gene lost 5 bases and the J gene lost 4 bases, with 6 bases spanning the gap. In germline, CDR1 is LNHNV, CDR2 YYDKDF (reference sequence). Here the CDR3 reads CATSEVNQPQHF. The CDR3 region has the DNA TGTGCCACCAGCGAGGTAAATCAGCCCCAGCATTTT.